One sample yielded the 5 T cell receptor beta chains listed below, sequenced in a study of blood T cell repertoires in COVID-19. This table comes from immunoSEQ multiplex PCR, and its TCRdb copy is limited to in-frame clones, with some not included. The table has 330,000 or so clones, roughly 87% seen once. The sequenced sample consisted of peripheral blood. The receptors were gathered from a woman aged 55-70 years with COVID-19, enrolled during active disease.

The chain joins TRBV27 to TRBJ2-7; 8 nucleotides align to TRBD1. J was trimmed by 2 bases and V by 0 bases; bases with no gene match: 3. The CDR3 spans 15 residues. Germline values: CDR1 MNHEY, CDR2 SMNVEV (reference sequence). The CDR3 protein is CASSLSPGGPYEQYF. The CDR3 DNA sequence: TGTGCCAGCAGTTTATCGCCAGGGGGCCCCTACGAGCAGTACTTC.

This clone is a singleton in its sample. The CDR3, as DNA: TGTGCCAGCAGCTTAGGACAGGAGGATGGCTACACCTTC. It yields the protein CASSLGQEDGYTF. The J gene is TRBJ1-2, the V gene TRBV7-9; a possible D gene is TRBD1 (6 bases). V shed 1 base and J shed 6 bases, with 9 bases lying between them. Looked up from germline, CDR1 is SEHNR and CDR2 is FQNEAQ (reference sequence). The CDR3 spans 13 residues. Full variable domain (outside the CDR3, taken from reference TRBV7-9 and TRBJ1-2): DTGVSQNPRHKITKRGQNVTFRCDPISEHNRLYWYRQTLGQGPEFLTYFQNEAQLEKSRLLSDRFSAERPKGSFSTLEIQRTEQGDSAMYLCASSLGQEDGYTFGSGTRLTVV.

The chain couples TRBV25-1 to TRBJ2-1, with 10 bases lining up with TRBD2. The V and J ends lost 6 bases and 4 bases, in that order; junction bases with no gene match: 6. Germline CDR1 and CDR2: MGHDK and SYGVNS. The CDR3 spans 15 residues. The CDR3 protein is CASSPSGGGYNEQFF. The CDR3 nucleotides read TGTGCCAGCAGCCCAAGCGGGGGGGGTTACAATGAGCAGTTCTTC.

V usage is TRBV7-6 and J usage is TRBJ2-3; D is undetermined. The germline V gene has CDR1 SGHVS and CDR2 FNYEAQ. The CDR3 has 14 residues. V shed 5 bases and J shed 2 bases, with 11 bases lying between them. The CDR3 DNA is TGTGCCAGCAGCCTTGGTGGAGTCACAGATACGCAGTATTTT. It specifies CASSLGGVTDTQYF.

Concerning this clone: Other DNA sequences in the same sample also yield this CDR3. CDR3 bases: TGTGCCAGCAGTTTAGACTCAGAAGCTTTCTTT. This sequence encodes CASSLDSEAFF. This sequence joins TRBV12-3 or TRBV12-4 and TRBJ1-1; no reliable D call. V was pared by 1 base and J by 8 bases, with 5 bases between. This CDR3 has 11 amino acids.